This T cell receptor (beta chain) was obtained from a study of blood T cell repertoires in COVID-19. The assay was immunoSEQ multiplex PCR, and TCRdb's table has in-frame clones only and misses some. The sample consists of about 250,000 clones, 70% to 90% of them appearing once. CDR1 is MDHEN, CDR2 SYDVKM, per germline. The length of the CDR3 is 12 residues. V lost 3 bases, J lost 8 bases, and 8 bases lay in between. This clone showed up just once. The source material was peripheral blood. This receptor was obtained from a woman aged 25-40 years with COVID-19, enrolled during active disease. The V gene is TRBV28, the J gene TRBJ1-5; D not certain. The CDR3 DNA is TGTGCCAGCAGTTTGGAGGTTGAGCCCCAGCATTTT. Residues: CASSLEVEPQHF.